What follows is one T cell receptor beta chain and its context. The data originate from a study of CXCR3-negative and CXCR3-positive naive CD8 T cells. CDR3 length: 20 residues. Germline V gene lookup returns CDR1 MDHEN and CDR2 SYDVKM. Through 5' RACE with UMI labels, the TRB cDNA libraries were prepared. From its re-call of the 5' RACE reads, TCRdb lists each CDR3 protein once, without DNA. This repertoire comprises around 26,000 distinct CDR3 sequences; its ten largest clones make up roughly 2.8%. Sequencing was carried out using naive CXCR3- CD8+ T cells from blood. Subset denoted: CD45RO-CCR7+CD27+CD95- naive CD8+ T cells lacking CXCR3 (TNR3-). The gene calls are TRBV28 and TRBJ2-3; lacking DNA, the TRBD1 call made by TCRdb goes unchecked. This clonotype was sampled from a human donor in good health. Some clones in this sample may be carry-over from other donors' samples. The CDR3 is CASSFPTGEGAGAHTDTQYF.